These T cell receptor beta chains were read from a single sample in a study of blood T cell repertoires in COVID-19. Measured with immunoSEQ multiplex PCR; TCRdb has only the in-frame clones, and not every one. The sample includes about 200,000 clones, approximately 81% of them seen just once. Sequencing was performed on PBMCs or T cells enriched from blood (not recorded which). The origin of the receptors is a woman between 45 and 65 years old with acute COVID-19. Both conserved end residues are part of each CDR3. D genes are given only for firm matches. The size field is filled for only some rows; it gives once, few, many or a size class.

NA	NA	TRBV6-1	TRBJ1-4	TGTGCCAGCAGTGAGGGGGGGACTGTCGGTGAAAAACTGTTTTTT	CASSEGGTVGEKLFF
NA	TRBD2	TRBV30	TRBJ2-2	TGTGCCTGGAGGTCGCGGGGGGCCAACACCGGGGAGCTGTTTTTT	CAWRSRGANTGELFF
NA	TRBD2	TRBV7-2	TRBJ2-3	TGTGCCAGCAGCCCCCAGATCACTAGCGGGGTAGTTCATACGCAGTATTTT	CASSPQITSGVVHTQYF
NA	NA	TRBV12-3/TRBV12-4	TRBJ1-2	TGTGCCAGCAAGAATTGGGAGAACTATGGCTACACCTTC	CASKNWENYGYTF
NA	TRBD1	TRBV28	TRBJ1-5	TGTGCCAGCCAAAGAGCGGACAGGGCGGAGAAGCCCCAGCATTTT	CASQRADRAEKPQHF
NA	TRBD2	TRBV7-3	TRBJ2-2	TGTGCCAGCAGCCCCTCGGGACTAGCGGGAGCCGGGGAGCTGTTTTTT	CASSPSGLAGAGELFF
NA	NA	TRBV21-1	TRBJ2-7	TGTGCCCCCTCCCTTAGCTCCTACGAGCAGTACTTC	CAPSLSSYEQYF
NA	TRBD2	TRBV19	TRBJ2-5	TGTGCCAGTAGCAACGGACTAGCGGGGCAGACCCAGTACTTC	CASSNGLAGQTQYF
NA	NA	TRBV2	TRBJ2-5	TGTGCCAGCAGGGGGACTCCCGCGGAGACCCAGTACTTC	CASRGTPAETQYF
NA	TRBD2	TRBV13	TRBJ2-7	TGTGCCAGCAGCTTAAGGATAGCGGGGTACGAGCAGTACTTC	CASSLRIAGYEQYF
once	TRBD2	TRBV4-3	TRBJ2-5	TGCGCCAGCAGCCTCCATCTAGCGGCCGGAGAGACCCAGTACTTC	CASSLHLAAGETQYF
once	NA	TRBV10-3	TRBJ1-1	TGTGCCATCAGTGATAGGACAGCGAGGAACACTGAAGCTTTCTTT	CAISDRTARNTEAFF
NA	NA	TRBV2	TRBJ2-7	TGTGCCAGCAGTGGAACAGACTACGAGCAGTACTTC	CASSGTDYEQYF
NA	NA	TRBV18	TRBJ2-1	TGTGCCAGCTCAGTTCTGGAGTCAAGCAATGAGCAGTTCTTC	CASSVLESSNEQFF
NA	NA	TRBV2	TRBJ2-5	TGTGCCAGCCAAAATACCGCAGCGGGCCCCAAGACCCAGTACTTC	CASQNTAAGPKTQYF
NA	NA	TRBV28	TRBJ1-1	TGTGCCAGCAGTGATCCAGGGAAGAACACTGAAGCTTTCTTT	CASSDPGKNTEAFF
NA	NA	TRBV6-5	TRBJ1-4	TGTGCCAGCGCAAGCGGGGTTGCTGATGAAAAACTGTTTTTT	CASASGVADEKLFF
NA	NA	TRBV10-3	TRBJ1-3	TGTGCCATCAGGGGACTCTCTGGAAACACCATATATTTT	CAIRGLSGNTIYF
NA	NA	TRBV4-3	TRBJ2-3	TGCGCCAGCAGCCAAGCAGCGACAGATACGCAGTATTTT	CASSQAATDTQYF
NA	NA	TRBV7-9	TRBJ2-7	TGTGCCAGCGGCAACTACGAGCAGTACTTC	CASGNYEQYF
NA	TRBD2	TRBV30	TRBJ2-2	TGTGCCTGGAGTTTCCTCGGGAGGGACACCGGGGAGCTGTTTTTT	CAWSFLGRDTGELFF
NA	NA	TRBV6-2/TRBV6-3	TRBJ2-7	TGTGCCAGCAGTTACCCGAACCAGGGACTCAAAGACAACTACGAGCAGTACTTC	CASSYPNQGLKDNYEQYF
NA	NA	TRBV18	TRBJ2-7	TGTGCCAGCTCACCCGCCCTCAACACCTACGAGCAGTACTTC	CASSPALNTYEQYF
NA	NA	TRBV24-1	TRBJ1-6	TGTGCCACCAGTGACCGGGACACTTTTGAATCACCCCTCCACTTT	CATSDRDTFESPLHF
NA	TRBD1	TRBV18	TRBJ1-2	TGTGCCAGCTCACCAGGGACAGCGGAGGATGGCTACACCTTC	CASSPGTAEDGYTF
NA	NA	TRBV11-2	TRBJ2-6	TGTGCCAGCAGCCCACAGGGGACTGGCTCTGGGGCCAACGTCCTGACTTTC	CASSPQGTGSGANVLTF
NA	NA	TRBV9	TRBJ1-4	TGTGCCAGCAGCGTAGGGCCAGGGGCTAATGAAAAACTGTTTTTT	CASSVGPGANEKLFF
NA	NA	TRBV5-8	TRBJ2-3	TGTGCCAGCAGCTCACGGGGGAGCACAGATACGCAGTATTTT	CASSSRGSTDTQYF
NA	TRBD2	TRBV5-5	TRBJ2-5	TGTGCCAGCAGCACCGCTAGCGGGGGGGCCGGGGAGACCCAGTACTTC	CASSTASGGAGETQYF
NA	NA	TRBV3-1/TRBV3-2	TRBJ1-6	TGTGCCAGCAGCCAACCCCGCGGGGCCCTCCACTTT	CASSQPRGALHF
NA	TRBD2	TRBV7-3	TRBJ2-3	TGTGCCAGCAGCCCCCGACCCGGACTAGCGGGAGGAGTAAATACGCAGTATTTT	CASSPRPGLAGGVNTQYF
NA	NA	TRBV6-2/TRBV6-3	TRBJ1-3	TGTGCCAGCAGCTCGGACAGAAACTCTGGAAACACCATATATTTT	CASSSDRNSGNTIYF
NA	TRBD1	TRBV28	TRBJ1-1	TGTGCCAGCAGTTCCGGGGACAGGGGGTTCCCTAACACTGAAGCTTTCTTT	CASSSGDRGFPNTEAFF
NA	NA	TRBV20-1	TRBJ2-7	TGCAGTGCTAGAGACCCTCCTGAGCAGTACTTC	CSARDPPEQYF
NA	NA	TRBV28	TRBJ1-2	TGTGCCAGCAGTTCCTCGCTCCTGGGGGGGGTCTATGGCTACACCTTC	CASSSSLLGGVYGYTF